This TCR beta chain is from a study of radiation and T cells in renal cell carcinoma. Turning to this clone: Its antigen is not known.

As to time point: blood 2 weeks post-SBRT. The treatment denotes: 15 Gy SBRT to primary tumor, nephrectomy 4 weeks later. This renal cell carcinoma was of the clear cell type. Produced via immunoSEQ multiplex PCR; TCRdb's table is partial and in-frame only. The sample lists some 120,000 clones; around nine tenths were seen once. Study-level results: From baseline, blood top tumor clonotypes peaked at 2 weeks post-radiation. Baseline intratumoral clonotype presence is unknown without pretreatment biopsies.

The ends lost 5 bases at V and 4 bases at J; junction bases unmatched: 5. Germline lookup yields CDR1 LNHDA and CDR2 SQIVND (reference sequence). This CDR3 region has 14 residues. The specimen was blood, collected from a patient whose treatment included radiotherapy and nephrectomy. This receptor was obtained from a woman aged 70-85 years with renal cell carcinoma. The V gene is TRBV19, the J gene TRBJ2-3; 8 bases fit TRBD1. The CDR3 loop reads CASSLGQAADTQYF. In DNA form, the CDR3 reads TGTGCCAGTAGTTTGGGACAGGCTGCAGATACGCAGTATTTT.